The clone carrying this T cell receptor beta chain occurred many times. The data belong to a study of breast tumors, draining lymph nodes, adjacent tissues. TCRdb re-called the multiplex PCR reads through MiXCR, storing one row per CDR3 protein. Of about 53,000 distinct CDR3 sequences listed, under 55% are singletons. Germline V lookup: CDR1 DFQATT, CDR2 SNEGSKA (reference sequence). V was pared by 0 bases and J by 5 bases, with 16 bases between. The CDR3 extends over 15 amino acids. J is TRBJ1-2 and V is TRBV20-1; a possible D gene is TRBD1 (6 bases). This sequence was found in a female donor with breast cancer. Some clones in this sample may be carry-over from other donors' samples. The sequencing sample was made of breast tumor tissue. CDR3 sequence reads: CSARDNGQQQYGYTF. The CDR3 DNA reads as TGCAGTGCTAGAGATAACGGACAGCAGCAGTATGGCTACACCTTC.